This T cell receptor beta chain originates from a study of T cells in women clearing cervical HPV infection. The overall study: Case blood was drawn when the lesion was first found; control blood after infection became undetectable.

Using immunoSEQ multiplex PCR, the repertoire was profiled, and TCRdb retains in-frame clones only, with some absent. The repertoire table contains around 39,000 clones. Germline loops: CDR1 DFQATT, CDR2 SNEGSKA (reference sequence). This CDR3 comprises 15 residues. Comment on this clone: With the read ending 3 residues before the CDR3 end, the germline J gene is used to fill in that end.

The sample comprised blood buffy coat. This TCR came from a woman aged 18 to 69 with a cervical HPV16 infection that either progressed to CIN3+ or cleared (not recorded which). The rearrangement uses TRBV20-1 and TRBJ1-2; the match to TRBD1 covers 9 bases. CDR3 protein: CSALLGGTGHRGYTF. The sequenced part of the CDR3 DNA is TGCAGTGCCCTTCTAGGAGGGACAGGGCATCGCGGC.